This TCR beta chain originates from a study of T cells in tumors after PD-1 blockade. Input was roughly 616 ng to 6,500 ng of genomic DNA from tumor or blood. Libraries were prepared by immunoSEQ multiplex PCR; TCRdb keeps only in-frame clonotypes and omits some of them. The sample has under 2,500 clones; 65% to 70% are singletons. Trimming removed 0 bases at V and 6 bases at J, with 11 bases between. This CDR3 spans 14 amino acids. Germline loops: CDR1 MNHEY, CDR2 SVGEGT. This sequence was found in a human donor with basal cell carcinoma. The V gene is TRBV6-2 or TRBV6-3, the J gene TRBJ1-2, with no clear D. The starting material was tumor tissue, obtained after anti-PD-1 treatment. CDR3 coding DNA: TGTGCCAGCAGTTACTCCGATAAAGGCCATGGCTACACCTTC. Translating gives CASSYSDKGHGYTF.